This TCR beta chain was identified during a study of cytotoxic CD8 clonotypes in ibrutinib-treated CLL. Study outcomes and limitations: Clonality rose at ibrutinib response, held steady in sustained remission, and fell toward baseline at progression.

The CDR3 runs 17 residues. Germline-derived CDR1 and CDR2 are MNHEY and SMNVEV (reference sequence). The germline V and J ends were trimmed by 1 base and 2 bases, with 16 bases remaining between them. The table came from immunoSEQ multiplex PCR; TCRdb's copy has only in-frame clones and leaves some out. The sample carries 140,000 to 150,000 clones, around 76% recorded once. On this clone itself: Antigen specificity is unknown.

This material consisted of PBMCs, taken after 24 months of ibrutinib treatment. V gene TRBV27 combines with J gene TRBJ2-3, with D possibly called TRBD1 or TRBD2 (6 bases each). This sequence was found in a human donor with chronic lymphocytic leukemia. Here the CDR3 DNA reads TGTGCCAGCAGTTTATTTCCGGGGGCAGCGGTCACAGATACGCAGTATTTT. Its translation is CASSLFPGAAVTDTQYF.